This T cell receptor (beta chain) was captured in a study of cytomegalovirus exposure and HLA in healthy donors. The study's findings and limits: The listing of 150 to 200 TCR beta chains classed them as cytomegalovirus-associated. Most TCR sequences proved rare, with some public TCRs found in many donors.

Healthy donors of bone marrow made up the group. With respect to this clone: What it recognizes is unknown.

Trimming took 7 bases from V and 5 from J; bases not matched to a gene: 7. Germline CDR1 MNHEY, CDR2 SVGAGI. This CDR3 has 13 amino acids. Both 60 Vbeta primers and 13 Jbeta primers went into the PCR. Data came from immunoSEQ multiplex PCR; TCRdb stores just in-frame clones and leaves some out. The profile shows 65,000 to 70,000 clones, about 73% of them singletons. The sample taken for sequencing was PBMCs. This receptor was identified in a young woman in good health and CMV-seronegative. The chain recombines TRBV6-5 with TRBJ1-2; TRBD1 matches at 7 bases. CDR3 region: CASTPGQRYGYTF. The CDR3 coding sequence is TGTGCCAGCACCCCGGGACAGCGGTATGGCTACACCTTC.